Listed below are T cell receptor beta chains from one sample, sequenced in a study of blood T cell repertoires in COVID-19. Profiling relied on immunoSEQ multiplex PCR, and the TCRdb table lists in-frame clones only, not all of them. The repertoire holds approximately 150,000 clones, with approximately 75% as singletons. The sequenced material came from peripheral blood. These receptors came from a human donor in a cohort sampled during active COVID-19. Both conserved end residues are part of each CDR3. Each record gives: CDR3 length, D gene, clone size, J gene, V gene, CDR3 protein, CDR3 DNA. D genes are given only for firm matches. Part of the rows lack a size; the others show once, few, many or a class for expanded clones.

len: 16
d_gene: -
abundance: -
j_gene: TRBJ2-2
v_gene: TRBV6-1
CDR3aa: CASSDLASANTGELFF
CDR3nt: TGTGCCAGCAGTGACCTAGCGAGCGCGAACACCGGGGAGCTGTTTTTT

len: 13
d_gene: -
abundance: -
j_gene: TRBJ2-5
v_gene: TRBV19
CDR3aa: CASRRRGSETQYF
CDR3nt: TGTGCCAGTAGGAGGAGGGGAAGTGAGACCCAGTACTTC

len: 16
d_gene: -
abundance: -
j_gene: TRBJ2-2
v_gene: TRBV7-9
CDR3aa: CASSSPESRNTGELFF
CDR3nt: TGTGCCAGCAGCTCGCCGGAGAGTCGGAACACCGGGGAGCTGTTTTTT

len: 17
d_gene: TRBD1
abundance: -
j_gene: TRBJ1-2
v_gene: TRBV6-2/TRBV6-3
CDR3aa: CASSYSGTGGAGAGYTF
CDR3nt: TGTGCCAGCAGTTATTCCGGGACAGGGGGCGCCGGTGCTGGCTACACCTTC

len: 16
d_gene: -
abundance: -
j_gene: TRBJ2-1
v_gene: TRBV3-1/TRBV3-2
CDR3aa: CASSPLPGGPGNEQFF
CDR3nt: TGTGCCAGCAGCCCCCTCCCGGGGGGCCCGGGCAATGAGCAGTTCTTC

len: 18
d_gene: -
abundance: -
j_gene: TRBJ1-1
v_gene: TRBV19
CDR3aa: CASSIGFSFTGSDTEAFF
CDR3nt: TGTGCCAGTAGTATAGGCTTTTCCTTTACAGGGTCGGACACTGAAGCTTTCTTT

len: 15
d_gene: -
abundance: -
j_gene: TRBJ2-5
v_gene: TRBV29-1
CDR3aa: CSVAGNDRNQETQYF
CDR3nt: TGCAGCGTTGCCGGAAACGACAGGAATCAAGAGACCCAGTACTTC

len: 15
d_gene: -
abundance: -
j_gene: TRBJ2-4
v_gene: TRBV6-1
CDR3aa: CASSEGPLAKNIQYF
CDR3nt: TGTGCCAGCAGTGAAGGTCCCTTAGCCAAAAACATTCAGTACTTC

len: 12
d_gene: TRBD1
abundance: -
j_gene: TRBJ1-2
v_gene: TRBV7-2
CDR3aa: CASTTGTYGYTF
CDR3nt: TGTGCCAGCACGACAGGGACCTATGGCTACACCTTC

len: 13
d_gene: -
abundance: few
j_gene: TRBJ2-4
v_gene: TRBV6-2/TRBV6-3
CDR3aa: CASSYWGEGVQYF
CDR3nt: TGTGCCAGCAGTTACTGGGGGGAGGGGGTTCAGTACTTC

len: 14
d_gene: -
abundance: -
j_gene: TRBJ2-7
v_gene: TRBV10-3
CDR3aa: CAIRSGLISYEQYF
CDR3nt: TGTGCCATCAGGTCCGGACTGATCTCCTACGAGCAGTACTTC

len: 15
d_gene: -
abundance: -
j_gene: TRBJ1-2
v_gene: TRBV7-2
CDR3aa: CASSLMKGGLYGYTF
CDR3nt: TGTGCCAGCAGCTTAATGAAGGGGGGGCTCTATGGCTACACCTTC

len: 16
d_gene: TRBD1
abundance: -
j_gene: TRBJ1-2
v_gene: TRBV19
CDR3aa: CASSITGGRSGYGYTF
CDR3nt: TGTGCCAGTAGTATAACAGGGGGCAGATCGGGCTATGGCTACACCTTC

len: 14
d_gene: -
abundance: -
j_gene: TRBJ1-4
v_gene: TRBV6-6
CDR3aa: CASRSSGSNEKLFF
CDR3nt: TGTGCCAGCAGGTCCTCAGGGTCTAATGAAAAACTGTTTTTT

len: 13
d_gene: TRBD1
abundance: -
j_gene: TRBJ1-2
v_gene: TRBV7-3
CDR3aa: CASSPQGGVGYTF
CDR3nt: TGTGCCAGCAGCCCCCAAGGGGGCGTTGGCTACACCTTC

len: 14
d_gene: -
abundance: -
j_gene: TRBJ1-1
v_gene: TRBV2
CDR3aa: CASTRAPANTEAFF
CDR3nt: TGTGCCAGCACCAGGGCACCAGCGAACACTGAAGCTTTCTTT

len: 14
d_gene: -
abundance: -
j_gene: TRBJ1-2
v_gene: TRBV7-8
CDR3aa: CASSKGRDYYGYTF
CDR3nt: TGTGCCAGCAGTAAAGGCCGGGATTATTATGGCTACACCTTC

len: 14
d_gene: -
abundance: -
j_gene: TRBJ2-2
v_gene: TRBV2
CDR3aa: CASSAPSGAGELFF
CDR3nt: TGTGCCAGCAGCGCTCCGAGTGGAGCCGGGGAGCTGTTTTTT

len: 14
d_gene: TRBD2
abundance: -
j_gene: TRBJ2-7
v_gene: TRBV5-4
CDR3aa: CASSSTSGVYEQYF
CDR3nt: TGTGCCAGCAGCTCGACTAGCGGGGTCTACGAGCAGTACTTC

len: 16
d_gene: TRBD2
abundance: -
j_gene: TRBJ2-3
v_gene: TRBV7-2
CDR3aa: CASSLRLAGGGDTQYF
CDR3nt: TGTGCCAGCAGCCTCCGACTAGCGGGGGGGGGAGATACGCAGTATTTT

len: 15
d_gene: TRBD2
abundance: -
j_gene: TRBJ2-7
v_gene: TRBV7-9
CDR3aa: CASSEIAGGIHEQYF
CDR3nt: TGTGCCAGCAGTGAAATAGCGGGAGGCATCCACGAGCAGTACTTC

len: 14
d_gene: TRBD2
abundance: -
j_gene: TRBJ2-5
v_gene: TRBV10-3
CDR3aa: CAVRTSAGRETQYF
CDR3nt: TGTGCCGTTCGGACTAGCGCGGGCCGAGAGACCCAGTACTTC

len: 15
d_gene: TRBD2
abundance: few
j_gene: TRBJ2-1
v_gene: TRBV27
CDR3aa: CASSLASGSYNEQFF
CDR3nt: TGTGCCAGCAGTCTGGCCAGCGGGAGCTACAATGAGCAGTTCTTC

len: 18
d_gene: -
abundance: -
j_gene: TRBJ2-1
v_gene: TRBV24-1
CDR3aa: CATSDASPGISSYNEQFF
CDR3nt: TGTGCCACCAGTGATGCCTCGCCCGGGATTAGCTCCTACAATGAGCAGTTCTTC

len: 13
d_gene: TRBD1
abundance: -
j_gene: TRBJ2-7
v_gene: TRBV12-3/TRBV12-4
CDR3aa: CASSPGQGYEQYF
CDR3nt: TGTGCCAGCAGCCCGGGACAGGGCTACGAGCAGTACTTC

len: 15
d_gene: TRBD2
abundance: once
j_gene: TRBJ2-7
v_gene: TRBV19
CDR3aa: CASSVGTSGGYEQYF
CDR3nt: TGTGCCAGTAGCGTCGGGACTAGCGGGGGCTACGAGCAGTACTTC

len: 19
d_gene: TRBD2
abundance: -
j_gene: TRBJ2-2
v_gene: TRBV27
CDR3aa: CASSQMSGTSRGNTGELFF
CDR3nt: TGTGCCAGCAGTCAAATGTCCGGGACTAGCCGGGGAAACACCGGGGAGCTGTTTTTT

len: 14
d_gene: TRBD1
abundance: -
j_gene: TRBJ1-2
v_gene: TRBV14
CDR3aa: CASSQMTGAGGYTF
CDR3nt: TGTGCCAGCAGCCAAATGACAGGGGCCGGGGGCTACACCTTC

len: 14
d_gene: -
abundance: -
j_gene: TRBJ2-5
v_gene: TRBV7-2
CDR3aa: CASSLGLLQETQYF
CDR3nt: TGTGCCAGCAGCTTAGGGCTCTTACAAGAGACCCAGTACTTC

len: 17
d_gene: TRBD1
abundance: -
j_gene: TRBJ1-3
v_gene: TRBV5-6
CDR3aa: CASSPLGTGRSGNTIYF
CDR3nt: TGTGCCAGCAGCCCCCTAGGGACAGGGCGCTCTGGAAACACCATATATTTT

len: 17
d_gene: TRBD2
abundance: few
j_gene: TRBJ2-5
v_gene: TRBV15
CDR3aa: CATSREGLAGRRETQYF
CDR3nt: TGTGCCACCAGCAGAGAGGGACTAGCGGGAAGAAGGGAGACCCAGTACTTC

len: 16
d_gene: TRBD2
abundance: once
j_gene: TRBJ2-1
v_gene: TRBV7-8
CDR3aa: CASSPPTSGSYNEQFF
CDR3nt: TGTGCCAGCAGCCCACCGACTAGCGGGAGTTATAATGAGCAGTTCTTC

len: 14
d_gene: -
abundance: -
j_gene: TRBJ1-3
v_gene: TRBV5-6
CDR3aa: CASSSAGSGNTIYF
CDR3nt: TGTGCCAGCAGCTCCGCGGGATCAGGAAACACCATATATTTT

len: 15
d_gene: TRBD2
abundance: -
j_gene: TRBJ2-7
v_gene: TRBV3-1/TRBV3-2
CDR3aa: CASLPERAGSYEQYF
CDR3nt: TGTGCCAGCCTCCCCGAGAGAGCGGGATCCTACGAGCAGTACTTC

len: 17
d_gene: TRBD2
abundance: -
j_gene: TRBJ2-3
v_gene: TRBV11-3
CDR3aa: CASSPGTSGGLTDTQYF
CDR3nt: TGTGCCAGCAGCCCAGGGACTAGCGGGGGGCTCACAGATACGCAGTATTTT

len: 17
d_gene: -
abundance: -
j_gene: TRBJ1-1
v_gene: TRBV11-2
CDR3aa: CASSLDVWTDLGTEAFF
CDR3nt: TGTGCCAGCAGCTTAGACGTATGGACGGACTTAGGCACTGAAGCTTTCTTT

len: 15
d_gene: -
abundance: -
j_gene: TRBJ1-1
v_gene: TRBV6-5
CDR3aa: CASSYSWGADTEAFF
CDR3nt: TGTGCCAGCAGTTACTCCTGGGGCGCGGACACTGAAGCTTTCTTT

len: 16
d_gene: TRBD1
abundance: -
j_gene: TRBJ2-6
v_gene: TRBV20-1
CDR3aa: CSASDRGTDGANVLTF
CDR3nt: TGCAGTGCTAGTGACCGAGGGACAGATGGGGCCAACGTCCTGACTTTC

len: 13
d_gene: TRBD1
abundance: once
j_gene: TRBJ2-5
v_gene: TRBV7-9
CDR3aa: CATAGTGIETQYF
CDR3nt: TGTGCCACCGCCGGGACAGGGATTGAGACCCAGTACTTC

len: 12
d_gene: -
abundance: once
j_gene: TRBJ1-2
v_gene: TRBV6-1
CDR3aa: CASSEGSYGYTF
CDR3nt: TGTGCCAGCAGTGAAGGTTCTTATGGCTACACCTTC

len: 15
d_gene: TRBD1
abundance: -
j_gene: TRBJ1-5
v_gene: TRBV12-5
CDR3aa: CASGSGQGANQPQHF
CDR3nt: TGTGCTAGTGGTTCGGGACAGGGGGCCAATCAGCCCCAGCATTTT

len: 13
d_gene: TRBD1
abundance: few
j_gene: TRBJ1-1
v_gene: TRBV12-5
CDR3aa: CASGEGGRTEAFF
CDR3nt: TGTGCTAGTGGTGAAGGGGGCAGGACTGAAGCTTTCTTT

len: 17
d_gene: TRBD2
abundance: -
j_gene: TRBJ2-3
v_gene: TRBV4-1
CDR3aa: CASNYPGLAGGTDTQYF
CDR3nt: TGCGCCAGCAACTATCCCGGACTAGCGGGGGGCACAGATACGCAGTATTTT

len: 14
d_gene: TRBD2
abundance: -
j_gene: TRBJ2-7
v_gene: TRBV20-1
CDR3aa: CSASALAGAYEQYF
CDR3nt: TGCAGTGCTAGTGCTCTAGCGGGAGCCTACGAGCAGTACTTC

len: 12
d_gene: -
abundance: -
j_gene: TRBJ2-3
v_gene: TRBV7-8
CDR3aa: CASSLDGDTQYF
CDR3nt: TGTGCCAGCAGCTTAGATGGCGATACGCAGTATTTT

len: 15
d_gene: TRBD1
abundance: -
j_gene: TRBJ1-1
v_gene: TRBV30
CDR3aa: CAWSVRRGLNTEAFF
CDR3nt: TGTGCCTGGAGTGTACGAAGGGGGCTGAACACTGAAGCTTTCTTT

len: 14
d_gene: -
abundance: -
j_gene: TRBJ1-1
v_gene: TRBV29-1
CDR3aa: CSVERYSQNTEAFF
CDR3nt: TGCAGCGTTGAACGGTACAGTCAGAACACTGAAGCTTTCTTT

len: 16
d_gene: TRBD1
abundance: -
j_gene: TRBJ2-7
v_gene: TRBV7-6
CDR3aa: CASSLRQGTSSYEQYF
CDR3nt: TGTGCCAGCAGCTTGCGACAGGGCACGAGCTCCTACGAGCAGTACTTC

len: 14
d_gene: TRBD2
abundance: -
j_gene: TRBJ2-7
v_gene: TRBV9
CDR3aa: CASSPLAAPYEQYF
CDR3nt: TGTGCCAGCAGCCCGCTAGCGGCCCCCTACGAGCAGTACTTC

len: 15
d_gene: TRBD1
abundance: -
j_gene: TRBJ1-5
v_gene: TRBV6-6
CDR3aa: CASSRDRYSNQPQHF
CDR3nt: TGTGCCAGCAGCAGGGACAGGTATAGCAATCAGCCCCAGCATTTT

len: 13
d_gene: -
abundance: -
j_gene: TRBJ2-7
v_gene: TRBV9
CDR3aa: CASSVAGVDEQYF
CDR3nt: TGTGCCAGCAGCGTAGCGGGGGTCGACGAGCAGTACTTC